The 23 T cell receptor beta chains below were found in one sample sequenced in a study of monozygotic twins with cystic fibrosis. Profiling relied on immunoSEQ multiplex PCR, and the TCRdb table lists in-frame clones only, not all of them. The sample carries around 9,500 clones, 97% to 99% recorded once. Material: blood. Every receptor here comes from a girl aged 2 to 10 with cystic fibrosis.

The rearrangement joins TRBV7-9 to TRBJ2-1, with a weak D call TRBD2 (6 bases). The CDR3 is 15 residues long. V was clipped by 5 bases and J by 4 bases, with 15 bases between them. Germline V gene lookup returns CDR1 SEHNR and CDR2 FQNEAQ (reference sequence). The CDR3 here is CASSPSQAGYNEQFF. DNA of the CDR3: TGTGCCAGCAGCCCGTCACAGGCGGGGTACAATGAGCAGTTCTTC.

The rearrangement joins TRBV6-1 to TRBJ1-5, with a possible D match to TRBD1 (5 bases). The CDR3 has 14 residues. Trimming took off 3 bases at V and 4 bases at J, with 10 bases between the two ends. The germline V gene has CDR1 MNHNS and CDR2 SASEGT. The CDR3 spells CASSEGPWNQPQHF. The CDR3 DNA follows: TGTGCCAGCAGTGAGGGACCTTGGAATCAGCCCCAGCATTTT.

The V gene is TRBV7-2, the J gene TRBJ2-6, with D perhaps matching TRBD1 or TRBD2 (5 bases each). The CDR3 totals 16 residues. V was cut by 4 bases and J by 2 bases, with 12 bases left in between. CDR1 and CDR2 from the germline V gene are SGHTA and FQGNSA. CDR3 DNA: TGTGCCAGCAGCTGGGGACCTGGCACTGGGGCCAACGTCCTGACTTTC. Residues: CASSWGPGTGANVLTF.

The J gene is TRBJ1-3, the V gene TRBV5-8, with TRBD1 matching over 7 bases. This CDR3 contains 16 residues. V shed 4 bases, J shed 0 bases, and the junction held 7 bases outside the gene matches. Germline-derived CDR1 and CDR2 are SGHTS and YDEGEE. The CDR3 reads CASSTGQVNSGNTIYF. CDR3 nucleotides: TGTGCCAGCAGCACAGGACAGGTCAACTCTGGAAACACCATATATTTT.

In its sample, this clone was seen once. The chain carries TRBV5-4 and TRBJ1-3; D is uncertain. V dropped 4 bases and J dropped 2 bases, with 13 bases sitting between them. Germline CDR1 reads SGHNT; CDR2 reads YYREEE (reference sequence). This CDR3 is built from 15 residues. CDR3 coding DNA: TGTGCCAGCAGCCGGGGTGGAGTTGCTGGAAACACCATATATTTT. This gives the protein CASSRGGVAGNTIYF. Filled out from reference TRBV5-4 and TRBJ1-3, the complete variable domain reads ETGVTQSPTHLIKTRGQQVTLRCSSQSGHNTVSWYQQALGQGPQFIFQYYREEENGRGNFPPRFSGLQFPNYSSELNVNALELDDSALYLCASSRGGVAGNTIYFGEGSWLTVV.

The gene calls are TRBV5-1 and TRBJ2-5; D unresolved. Trimming cost V 4 bases and J 3 bases, with 10 bases left between them. CDR3 size: 13 residues. Germline V lookup: CDR1 SGHRS, CDR2 YFSETQ. DNA for the CDR3: TGCGCCAGCAGCCCCCACCATAAAGAGACCCAGTACTTC. Protein sequence: CASSPHHKETQYF.

In DNA form, the CDR3 reads TGTGCCAGCAGCTCCCTACAGGACCTCAACTATGGCTACACCTTC. It specifies CASSSLQDLNYGYTF. The rearrangement uses TRBV7-2 and TRBJ1-2, with D possibly matching TRBD1 (5 bases). The germline CDR1 and CDR2 sequences are SGHTA and FQGNSA. Trimming pared 4 bases from V and 2 bases from J, leaving 14 bases between. The CDR3 spans 15 residues.

The rearrangement uses TRBV4-3 and TRBJ2-5; D uncertain. The V and J ends lost 2 bases and 5 bases respectively, with 12 bases between them. This CDR3 is built from 14 residues. The germline gives CDR1 LGHNA, CDR2 YSLEER. In nucleotides, the CDR3 is TGCGCCAGCAGCCAAAACTCCGGGCAGGAGACCCAGTACTTC. Amino acid sequence: CASSQNSGQETQYF.

The rearrangement links TRBV29-1 to TRBJ2-5; D is unclear. The J call may not be correct, given that the DNA end is closer to TRBJ2-7. The germline CDR1 and CDR2 sequences are SQVTM and ANQGSEA. CDR3 length: 12 residues. The CDR3 region is CSVALTSYEQYF. For the CDR3, the DNA is TGCAGCGTTGCATTGACCTCCTACGAGCAGTACTTC.

V is TRBV7-9 and J is TRBJ1-3; 12 nucleotides agree with TRBD1. The CDR3 extends over 15 amino acids. Per the germline V gene, CDR1 is SEHNR and CDR2 is FQNEAQ (reference sequence). Trimming at V came to 5 bases and at J to 5 bases, leaving 4 bases not matched to a gene. CDR3 sequence: CASSPGQGARNTIYF. CDR3 coding DNA: TGTGCCAGCAGCCCGGGACAGGGGGCAAGAAACACCATATATTTT.

V usage is TRBV4-3 and J usage is TRBJ2-4; 9 nucleotides line up with TRBD1. This CDR3 has 17 amino acids. From germline, CDR1 is LGHNA and CDR2 YSLEER. The junction had 12 bases not matched to a gene; V was cut back by 0 bases and J by 9 bases. CDR3 in DNA: TGCGCCAGCAGCCAAGAGGGACAGGGAGGATACAGAAGCATTCAGTACTTC. Its translation is CASSQEGQGGYRSIQYF.

V gene TRBV6-5 combines with J gene TRBJ2-7; D might be TRBD2 (5 bases). Trimming stripped 0 bases from V and 5 bases from J, with 14 bases between. The germline V gene has CDR1 MNHEY and CDR2 SVGAGI. CDR3 length: 15 residues. The CDR3 sequence: CASSYSRRAENEQYF. The CDR3 DNA follows: TGTGCCAGCAGTTACTCTCGCCGAGCGGAAAACGAGCAGTACTTC.

This chain links TRBV30 with TRBJ2-1; TRBD2 agrees at 11 bases. The germline V gene encodes CDR1 GTSNPN and CDR2 SVGIG (reference sequence). The CDR3 length is 15 residues. Trimming at V came to 4 bases and at J to 9 bases, leaving 11 bases not matched to a gene. As DNA, the CDR3 is TGTGCCTGGAAAAGGAGACTAGCGGGAATTCGTGAGCAGTTCTTC. Protein product: CAWKRRLAGIREQFF.

The chain links TRBV27 to TRBJ1-4; no clear D. Germline V CDR1 and CDR2: MNHEY, SMNVEV (reference sequence). CDR3 length: 15 amino acids. Deletions cut 1 base from V and 5 bases from J, with 11 bases between. CDR3 DNA sequence: TGTGCCAGCAGTTTATTCGGCTCCCCGAATGAAAAACTGTTTTTT. It specifies CASSLFGSPNEKLFF.

This chain connects TRBV28 to TRBJ1-2, with TRBD1 matching over 10 bases. Trimming removed 4 bases from V and 0 bases from J; junction bases left unmatched: 17. The CDR3 is 20 residues long. Per the germline V gene, CDR1 is MDHEN and CDR2 is SYDVKM. The CDR3, as DNA: TGTGCCAGCAGTTCCGGATCCCTAGGACAGGGGGATCCAGCTAACTATGGCTACACCTTC. Translating gives CASSSGSLGQGDPANYGYTF.

This chain links TRBV5-1 with TRBJ1-2; D not resolved. Per the germline V gene, CDR1 is SGHRS and CDR2 is YFSETQ. This CDR3 is built from 13 residues. V lost 4 bases and J 7 bases, leaving 14 bases between the germline ends. The CDR3 loop is CASSTDARGGYTF. In nucleotides, the CDR3 is TGCGCCAGCAGCACGGACGCCCGGGGTGGCTACACCTTC.

This clone appeared a few times. The chain uses TRBV7-9 and TRBJ1-1; no clear D gene. Germline V gene lookup returns CDR1 SEHNR and CDR2 FQNEAQ (reference sequence). This CDR3 is 13 amino acids long. V gave up 1 base and J gave up 6 bases, with 9 bases separating them. CDR3 in amino acids: CASSLGRAAEAFF. The CDR3 nucleotides are TGTGCCAGCAGCTTAGGGAGGGCCGCTGAAGCTTTCTTT.

The count of this clone is one. This chain uses TRBV30 with TRBJ1-2; TRBD1 might be the D (5 bases). There are 15 residues in the CDR3. Trimming stripped 4 bases from V and 6 bases from J, with 21 bases between. Germline V gene sequence: CDR1 GTSNPN, CDR2 SVGIG (reference sequence). The CDR3 coding sequence is TGTGCCTGGAACCCCGGGACCCCCTCGGGGGATGGCTACACCTTC. It codes for CAWNPGTPSGDGYTF.

The chain joins TRBV6-5 to TRBJ1-5, with no clear D. The CDR3 totals 14 residues. The germline V gene has CDR1 MNHEY and CDR2 SVGAGI. V was shortened by 7 bases and J by 4 bases, with 14 bases between the two germline ends. The CDR3 DNA follows: TGTGCCAGCACCCCACCGGGTGGTAATCAGCCCCAGCATTTT. Amino acid sequence: CASTPPGGNQPQHF.

The chain is built from TRBV2 and TRBJ1-4; a weak D match, TRBD1 (6 bases). Germline CDR1 is SNHLY and CDR2 is FYNNEI. Deletions cut 7 bases from V and 8 bases from J, with 23 bases between. The CDR3 sequence is 16 residues long. CDR3 sequence (DNA): TGTGCCAGCACCCTATACGTAACAGGGCTAGCCGAAAAACTGTTTTTT. Its protein product is CASTLYVTGLAEKLFF.

This chain connects TRBV28 to TRBJ2-5; tentatively, D is TRBD2 (5 bases). Trimming cost V 3 bases and J 1 base, with 9 bases left between them. The CDR3 is made up of 14 amino acids. Germline V gene data show CDR1 as MDHEN and CDR2 as SYDVKM. The DNA for the CDR3 is TGTGCCAGCAGTTTGGGAGCTTTCCAAGAGACCCAGTACTTC. Its translation is CASSLGAFQETQYF.

The V gene is TRBV29-1, the J gene TRBJ2-1; D gene uncertain. Germline V gives CDR1 SQVTM, CDR2 ANQGSEA. V was shortened by 7 bases and J by 4 bases, with 5 bases between the two germline ends. This CDR3 is built from 10 residues. This CDR3 is CSAKYNEQFF. DNA for the CDR3: TGCAGCGCCAAGTACAATGAGCAGTTCTTC.

This rearrangement joins TRBV11-2 to TRBJ2-3; unclear D gene. V was cut by 6 bases and J by 6 bases, with 13 bases left in between. This CDR3 has 13 residues. Germline loops: CDR1 SGHAT, CDR2 FQNNGV. The CDR3 DNA reads as TGTGCCAGCAGACCGTCGTTGGACGATACGCAGTATTTT. This sequence encodes CASRPSLDDTQYF.